The present T cell receptor beta chain was sequenced within a study of a mutant IDH1 vaccine in newly diagnosed glioma. In the study overall: Males made up 62.5% and females about 38% of treated patients, whose mean age was approximately 44 years. Earlier care involved radiotherapy, temozolomide, or both, and the majority received both. Study outcomes and limitations: Of the patients, approximately 93% had vaccine-induced immune responses.

This CDR3 contains 11 residues. Germline-derived CDR1 and CDR2 are SGHDT and YYEEEE. Trimming cost V 4 bases and J 14 bases, with 15 bases left between them. Turning to this clone: The antigen is unknown.

The protocol was immunoSEQ multiplex PCR, while the TCRdb copy is restricted to in-frame clones and leaves out a portion. Of roughly 130,000 clones in the sample, about four fifths are singletons; the top ten hold about 5.5%. The time point denotes: week 11, during vaccination. One vaccine dose held 300 ug of mutant IDH1 20-mer peptide and came with topical imiquimod. New WHO grade 3 or 4 astrocytomas that were IDH1-mutant and ATRX-lost occurred in the donors. The chain couples TRBV5-6 to TRBJ1-2, with D uncertain. The sequence came from a man in his forties with glioma. This material consisted of PBMCs, taken from a glioma patient whose treatment included an IDH1 peptide vaccine. CDR3 DNA sequence: TGTGCCAGCAGCCTAATGATGGAAATTACCTTC. Protein sequence: CASSLMMEITF.